A selection of T cell receptor beta chains follows, all from one sample in a study of blood T cell repertoires in COVID-19. Sequencing used immunoSEQ multiplex PCR; TCRdb keeps in-frame clones, though not all of them. Of 140,000 or so clones listed, 70% to 85% are singletons. Sequenced material: PBMCs or T cells enriched from blood (not recorded which). These TCRs come from a woman aged 18-29 years who had been exposed to COVID-19. Each CDR3 is given with its conserved first and last residue. A D gene is named only where the DNA matches it firmly. Expanded clones are given a class, and other clones once, few, many or no size at all.

v_call: TRBV5-6; j_call: TRBJ1-2; d_call: TRBD1; clone_size: .; cdr3_aa: CASSPAGTGVYGYTF; cdr3_nt: TGTGCCAGCAGCCCGGCGGGGACAGGGGTTTATGGCTACACCTTC
v_call: TRBV7-3; j_call: TRBJ2-2; d_call: .; clone_size: .; cdr3_aa: CASSPQGTGELFF; cdr3_nt: TGTGCCAGCAGCCCGCAGGGGACCGGGGAGCTGTTTTTT
v_call: TRBV19; j_call: TRBJ2-5; d_call: .; clone_size: once; cdr3_aa: CASSIGSPGVETQYF; cdr3_nt: TGTGCCAGTAGTATCGGGTCCCCAGGGGTGGAGACCCAGTACTTC
v_call: TRBV2; j_call: TRBJ2-1; d_call: TRBD2; clone_size: .; cdr3_aa: CASRLAGAFNNEQFF; cdr3_nt: TGTGCCAGCAGACTAGCGGGAGCATTCAACAATGAGCAGTTCTTC
v_call: TRBV30; j_call: TRBJ1-2; d_call: .; clone_size: .; cdr3_aa: CAWQELGPNEGYTF; cdr3_nt: TGTGCCTGGCAAGAGCTGGGGCCCAACGAGGGCTACACCTTC
v_call: TRBV7-2; j_call: TRBJ2-5; d_call: .; clone_size: .; cdr3_aa: CASSLVFGGRETQYF; cdr3_nt: TGTGCCAGCAGCTTAGTGTTTGGGGGGAGAGAGACCCAGTACTTC
v_call: TRBV28; j_call: TRBJ1-6; d_call: .; clone_size: .; cdr3_aa: CATSPGDYSSPLHF; cdr3_nt: TGTGCCACCTCGCCGGGGGACTACTCTTCACCCCTCCACTTT
v_call: TRBV28; j_call: TRBJ2-2; d_call: TRBD2; clone_size: once; cdr3_aa: CASSLGTSGYTGELFF; cdr3_nt: TGTGCCAGCAGTTTAGGGACTAGCGGCTACACCGGGGAGCTGTTTTTT
v_call: TRBV21-1; j_call: TRBJ2-1; d_call: .; clone_size: .; cdr3_aa: CASSKGRTGNYNEQFF; cdr3_nt: TGTGCCAGCAGCAAAGGGAGGACAGGGAATTACAATGAGCAGTTCTTC
v_call: TRBV24-1; j_call: TRBJ1-1; d_call: .; clone_size: .; cdr3_aa: CATSIAENEAFF; cdr3_nt: TGTGCCACCAGTATAGCGGAAAATGAAGCTTTCTTT
v_call: TRBV15; j_call: TRBJ1-2; d_call: .; clone_size: .; cdr3_aa: CATSRVLGGLYGYTF; cdr3_nt: TGTGCCACCAGCAGAGTTTTGGGGGGTCTCTATGGCTACACCTTC
v_call: TRBV3-1/TRBV3-2; j_call: TRBJ1-3; d_call: .; clone_size: .; cdr3_aa: CASSQGGAGNTIYF; cdr3_nt: TGTGCCAGCAGCCAAGGCGGTGCCGGAAACACCATATATTTT
v_call: TRBV9; j_call: TRBJ2-7; d_call: .; clone_size: .; cdr3_aa: CASSVEASAYEQYF; cdr3_nt: TGTGCCAGCAGCGTAGAGGCTAGCGCGTACGAGCAGTACTTC
v_call: TRBV30; j_call: TRBJ1-4; d_call: .; clone_size: .; cdr3_aa: CAWSETAVYNEKLFF; cdr3_nt: TGTGCCTGGAGCGAAACAGCGGTTTATAATGAAAAACTGTTTTTT
v_call: TRBV27; j_call: TRBJ1-5; d_call: .; clone_size: .; cdr3_aa: CASSLRSGGAGQPQHF; cdr3_nt: TGTGCCAGCAGTTTACGGTCGGGGGGCGCTGGGCAGCCCCAGCATTTT
v_call: TRBV4-3; j_call: TRBJ1-2; d_call: .; clone_size: .; cdr3_aa: CASSQDSSSVGLANYGYTF; cdr3_nt: TGCGCCAGCAGCCAAGATTCCAGCAGCGTTGGATTAGCTAACTATGGCTACACCTTC
v_call: TRBV3-1/TRBV3-2; j_call: TRBJ1-1; d_call: .; clone_size: .; cdr3_aa: CASSPLSDTRNMNTEAFF; cdr3_nt: TGTGCCAGCAGCCCCCTTTCGGACACACGAAACATGAACACTGAAGCTTTCTTT
v_call: TRBV14; j_call: TRBJ1-1; d_call: .; clone_size: .; cdr3_aa: CASSHFGQPNTEAFF; cdr3_nt: TGTGCCAGCAGCCATTTTGGGCAGCCGAACACTGAAGCTTTCTTT
v_call: TRBV15; j_call: TRBJ2-1; d_call: TRBD2; clone_size: once; cdr3_aa: CAASRDSSATSGGVSSYNEQFF; cdr3_nt: TGTGCCGCCAGCAGAGATAGTTCCGCGACTAGCGGGGGGGTGAGCTCCTACAATGAGCAGTTCTTC
v_call: TRBV18; j_call: TRBJ1-2; d_call: TRBD1; clone_size: .; cdr3_aa: CASSAPGQGVTGYTF; cdr3_nt: TGTGCCAGCTCAGCACCGGGACAGGGGGTTACTGGCTACACCTTC
v_call: TRBV7-9; j_call: TRBJ2-7; d_call: TRBD1; clone_size: .; cdr3_aa: CASSLPGQGYEQYF; cdr3_nt: TGTGCCAGCAGCCTGCCGGGACAGGGCTACGAGCAGTACTTC
v_call: TRBV6-6; j_call: TRBJ1-5; d_call: .; clone_size: .; cdr3_aa: CASSPRNRIGDDQPQHF; cdr3_nt: TGTGCCAGCAGTCCCAGAAACAGGATAGGAGACGATCAGCCCCAGCATTTT
v_call: TRBV12-3/TRBV12-4; j_call: TRBJ1-1; d_call: TRBD1; clone_size: .; cdr3_aa: CASRGQGSEAFF; cdr3_nt: TGTGCCAGCAGGGGACAGGGGTCTGAAGCTTTCTTT
v_call: TRBV5-1; j_call: TRBJ1-2; d_call: .; clone_size: .; cdr3_aa: CASSLVSGVSNYGYTF; cdr3_nt: TGCGCCAGCAGCTTGGTAAGCGGAGTCTCTAACTATGGCTACACCTTC
v_call: TRBV15; j_call: TRBJ2-3; d_call: .; clone_size: .; cdr3_aa: CATRARRSTDTQYF; cdr3_nt: TGTGCCACCAGGGCCCGGAGGAGCACAGATACGCAGTATTTT
v_call: TRBV5-8; j_call: TRBJ2-7; d_call: .; clone_size: .; cdr3_aa: CASRATGFFSYEQYF; cdr3_nt: TGTGCCAGCAGAGCGACAGGTTTTTTCTCCTACGAGCAGTACTTC
v_call: TRBV29-1; j_call: TRBJ2-1; d_call: .; clone_size: once; cdr3_aa: CSGQGASGRAVYNEQFF; cdr3_nt: TGCTCAGGACAGGGGGCTAGCGGGAGGGCCGTCTACAATGAGCAGTTCTTC
v_call: TRBV21-1; j_call: TRBJ1-2; d_call: .; clone_size: .; cdr3_aa: CASSTQGVLGYTF; cdr3_nt: TGTGCCAGCAGCACTCAAGGGGTACTTGGCTACACCTTC
v_call: TRBV11-3; j_call: TRBJ2-3; d_call: .; clone_size: .; cdr3_aa: CASSLAQGTDTQYF; cdr3_nt: TGTGCCAGCAGCTTAGCCCAGGGGACAGATACGCAGTATTTT
v_call: TRBV10-3; j_call: TRBJ2-7; d_call: .; clone_size: .; cdr3_aa: CAIGRGMDEQYF; cdr3_nt: TGTGCCATCGGGAGGGGGATGGACGAGCAGTACTTC
v_call: TRBV27; j_call: TRBJ2-7; d_call: .; clone_size: .; cdr3_aa: CASSLSGVHNYEQYF; cdr3_nt: TGTGCCAGCAGTTTATCAGGGGTTCATAACTACGAGCAGTACTTC
v_call: TRBV30; j_call: TRBJ2-1; d_call: TRBD2; clone_size: .; cdr3_aa: CASRTKTSGRNEQFF; cdr3_nt: TGTGCCTCGAGGACTAAAACTAGCGGAAGAAATGAGCAGTTCTTC
v_call: TRBV19; j_call: TRBJ1-3; d_call: .; clone_size: .; cdr3_aa: CASSIGGKDSGNTIYF; cdr3_nt: TGTGCCAGTAGTATCGGAGGGAAGGACTCTGGAAACACCATATATTTT
v_call: TRBV7-2; j_call: TRBJ1-1; d_call: .; clone_size: .; cdr3_aa: CASSRGQNTEAFF; cdr3_nt: TGTGCCAGCAGCAGGGGACAGAACACTGAAGCTTTCTTT
v_call: TRBV15; j_call: TRBJ1-2; d_call: .; clone_size: .; cdr3_aa: CATSKGGQDGYTF; cdr3_nt: TGTGCCACCAGCAAGGGGGGGCAGGATGGCTACACCTTC
v_call: TRBV5-1; j_call: TRBJ2-5; d_call: TRBD2; clone_size: .; cdr3_aa: CASSLVGQGLAGLQETQYF; cdr3_nt: TGCGCCAGCAGCTTGGTGGGGCAGGGACTAGCGGGGTTACAAGAGACCCAGTACTTC
v_call: TRBV5-1; j_call: TRBJ2-3; d_call: TRBD2; clone_size: .; cdr3_aa: CASSSRAGELPDTQYF; cdr3_nt: TGCGCCAGCAGTTCGAGAGCGGGAGAGTTGCCAGATACGCAGTATTTT
v_call: TRBV3-1/TRBV3-2; j_call: TRBJ1-2; d_call: .; clone_size: .; cdr3_aa: CASSLQGYGYTF; cdr3_nt: TGTGCCAGCAGCCTACAGGGCTATGGCTACACCTTC
v_call: TRBV25-1; j_call: TRBJ1-3; d_call: TRBD1; clone_size: few; cdr3_aa: CASSDDRGSGDTIYF; cdr3_nt: TGTGCCAGCAGTGACGACAGGGGTTCGGGGGACACCATATATTTT
v_call: TRBV27; j_call: TRBJ2-5; d_call: TRBD2; clone_size: .; cdr3_aa: CASSPIAGGPAETQYF; cdr3_nt: TGTGCCAGCAGTCCAATAGCGGGAGGGCCGGCGGAGACCCAGTACTTC
v_call: TRBV6-5; j_call: TRBJ2-7; d_call: TRBD2; clone_size: few; cdr3_aa: CASSYGTSGIYEQYF; cdr3_nt: TGTGCCAGCAGTTACGGGACTAGCGGGATCTACGAGCAGTACTTC
v_call: TRBV7-2; j_call: TRBJ1-1; d_call: .; clone_size: .; cdr3_aa: CASSFGGSTEAFF; cdr3_nt: TGTGCCAGCAGCTTCGGGGGGAGCACTGAAGCTTTCTTT
v_call: TRBV27; j_call: TRBJ2-1; d_call: TRBD2; clone_size: .; cdr3_aa: CASRPSGGLGKGNEQFF; cdr3_nt: TGTGCCAGCAGACCCTCGGGAGGGCTAGGAAAAGGCAATGAGCAGTTCTTC
v_call: TRBV4-1; j_call: TRBJ1-2; d_call: .; clone_size: .; cdr3_aa: CASSQAGTTNGYTF; cdr3_nt: TGCGCCAGCAGCCAAGCCGGGACAACGAATGGCTACACCTTC
v_call: TRBV27; j_call: TRBJ2-5; d_call: .; clone_size: .; cdr3_aa: CASSSKQGFETQYF; cdr3_nt: TGTGCCAGCAGTTCAAAGCAGGGATTTGAGACCCAGTACTTC
v_call: TRBV9; j_call: TRBJ2-7; d_call: .; clone_size: .; cdr3_aa: CASSVTGDSATYEQYF; cdr3_nt: TGTGCCAGCAGCGTTACGGGGGACAGTGCCACCTACGAGCAGTACTTC
v_call: TRBV6-1; j_call: TRBJ2-5; d_call: .; clone_size: .; cdr3_aa: CASSEFMGQSETQYF; cdr3_nt: TGTGCCAGCAGTGAATTTATGGGCCAATCGGAGACCCAGTACTTC
v_call: TRBV7-2; j_call: TRBJ2-1; d_call: TRBD2; clone_size: .; cdr3_aa: CASSLVKSSGSNEQFF; cdr3_nt: TGTGCCAGCAGCTTAGTTAAAAGTAGCGGGAGCAATGAGCAGTTCTTC
v_call: TRBV11-2; j_call: TRBJ2-6; d_call: .; clone_size: .; cdr3_aa: CASSLEEGVSGANVLTF; cdr3_nt: TGTGCCAGCAGCTTAGAAGAGGGGGTCTCTGGGGCCAACGTCCTGACTTTC
v_call: TRBV10-3; j_call: TRBJ2-7; d_call: TRBD1; clone_size: .; cdr3_aa: CAISDPGQGSSYEQYF; cdr3_nt: TGTGCCATCAGTGATCCTGGACAGGGCTCTTCCTACGAGCAGTACTTC
v_call: TRBV15; j_call: TRBJ2-2; d_call: TRBD1; clone_size: once; cdr3_aa: CATSTEGQVGHTGELFF; cdr3_nt: TGTGCCACCAGCACAGAAGGACAGGTGGGGCATACCGGGGAGCTGTTTTTT